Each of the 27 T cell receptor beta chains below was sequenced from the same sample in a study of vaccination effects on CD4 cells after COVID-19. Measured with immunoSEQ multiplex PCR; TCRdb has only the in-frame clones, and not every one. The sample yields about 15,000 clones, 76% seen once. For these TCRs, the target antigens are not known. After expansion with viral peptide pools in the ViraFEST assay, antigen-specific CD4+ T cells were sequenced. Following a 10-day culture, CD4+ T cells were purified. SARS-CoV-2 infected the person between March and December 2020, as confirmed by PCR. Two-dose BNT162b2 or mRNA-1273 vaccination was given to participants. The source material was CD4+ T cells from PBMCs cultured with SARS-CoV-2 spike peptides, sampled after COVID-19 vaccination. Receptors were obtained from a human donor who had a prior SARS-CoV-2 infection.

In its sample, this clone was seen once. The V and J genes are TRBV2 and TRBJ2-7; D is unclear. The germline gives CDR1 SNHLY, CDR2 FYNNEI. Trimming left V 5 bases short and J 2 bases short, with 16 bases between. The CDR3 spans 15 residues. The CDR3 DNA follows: TGTGCCAGCAGTTATCATTCTGAGAAAGCCTACGAGCAGTACTTC. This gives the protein CASSYHSEKAYEQYF. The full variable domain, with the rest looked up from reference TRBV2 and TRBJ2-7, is EPEVTQTPSHQVTQMGQEVILRCVPISNHLYFYWYRQILGQKVEFLVSFYNNEISEKSEIFDDQFSVERPDGSNFTLKIRSTKLEDSAMYFCASSYHSEKAYEQYFGPGTRLTVT.

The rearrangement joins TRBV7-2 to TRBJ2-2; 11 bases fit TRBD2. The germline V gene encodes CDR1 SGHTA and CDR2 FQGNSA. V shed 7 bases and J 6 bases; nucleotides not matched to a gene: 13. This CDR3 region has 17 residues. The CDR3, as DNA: TGTGCCAGCACCCCATGGGCTAGCGGGAGGACTGCCGGGGAGCTGTTTTTT. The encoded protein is CASTPWASGRTAGELFF.

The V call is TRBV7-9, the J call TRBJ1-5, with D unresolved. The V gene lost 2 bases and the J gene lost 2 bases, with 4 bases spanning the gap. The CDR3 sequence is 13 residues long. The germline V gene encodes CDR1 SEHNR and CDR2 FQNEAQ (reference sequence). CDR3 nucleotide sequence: TGTGCCAGCAGCTTATACGGCAATCAGCCCCAGCATTTT. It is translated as CASSLYGNQPQHF.

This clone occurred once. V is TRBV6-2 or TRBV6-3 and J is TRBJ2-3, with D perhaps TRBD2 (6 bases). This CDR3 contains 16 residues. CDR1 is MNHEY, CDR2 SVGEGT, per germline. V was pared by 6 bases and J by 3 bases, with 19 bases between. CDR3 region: CASSNDFAAGTDTQYF. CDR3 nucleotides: TGTGCCAGCAGCAACGACTTTGCTGCGGGGACAGATACGCAGTATTTT.

This chain's CDR3 is CASSSGTPSSGYTF. As DNA, the CDR3 is TGCGCCAGCAGCTCCGGGACCCCTTCCTCTGGCTACACCTTC. The J gene is TRBJ1-2, the V gene TRBV5-1; TRBD1 is a possible D gene (5 bases). Trimming cost V 3 bases and J 7 bases, with 16 bases left between them. Germline assignment: CDR1 SGHRS and CDR2 YFSETQ. This CDR3 has 14 residues.

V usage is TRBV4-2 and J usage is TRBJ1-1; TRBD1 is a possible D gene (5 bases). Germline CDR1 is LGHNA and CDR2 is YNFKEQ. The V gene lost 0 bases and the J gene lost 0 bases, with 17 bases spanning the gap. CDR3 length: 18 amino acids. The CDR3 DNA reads TGTGCCAGCAGCCAAGATTTCTCACCAGGACACTTGAACACTGAAGCTTTCTTT. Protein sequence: CASSQDFSPGHLNTEAFF.

The CDR3 spells CASSYGGAQYF. In nucleotides, the CDR3 is TGTGCCAGCAGTTACGGGGGAGCCCAGTACTTC. The rearrangement uses TRBV6-5 and TRBJ2-5; D is possibly TRBD1 or TRBD2 (5 bases each). This CDR3 is built from 11 residues. The germline CDR1 and CDR2 sequences are MNHEY and SVGAGI. Deletions cut 2 bases from V and 9 bases from J, with 7 bases between.

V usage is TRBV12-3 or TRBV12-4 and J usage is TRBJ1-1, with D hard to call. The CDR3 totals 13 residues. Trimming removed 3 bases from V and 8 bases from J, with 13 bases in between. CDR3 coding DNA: TGTGCCAGCAGTTTCAGAGACACCGGCGAAGCTTTCTTT. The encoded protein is CASSFRDTGEAFF.

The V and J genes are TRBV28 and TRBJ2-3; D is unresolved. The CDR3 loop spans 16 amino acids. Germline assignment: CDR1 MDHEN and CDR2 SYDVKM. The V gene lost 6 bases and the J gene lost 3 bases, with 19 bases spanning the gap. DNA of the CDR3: TGTGCCAGCAGACGTTTGGGGTCATCCGTGACAGATACGCAGTATTTT. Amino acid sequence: CASRRLGSSVTDTQYF. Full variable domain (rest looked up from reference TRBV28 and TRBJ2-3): DVKVTQSSRYLVKRTGEKVFLECVQDMDHENMFWYRQDPGLGLRLIYFSYDVKMKEKGDIPEGYSVSREKKERFSLILESASTNQTSMYLCASRRLGSSVTDTQYFGPGTRLTVL.

The CDR3 sequence is CASSTRTATNEKLFF. The DNA for the CDR3 is TGTGCCAGCAGCACCCGTACCGCAACTAATGAAAAACTGTTTTTT. This rearrangement joins TRBV7-8 to TRBJ1-4; D is undetermined. The CDR3 is 15 amino acids. The V end lost 5 bases, the J end lost 0 bases, and 10 bases lay between the germline ends. Per the germline V gene, CDR1 is SGHVS and CDR2 is FQNEAQ.

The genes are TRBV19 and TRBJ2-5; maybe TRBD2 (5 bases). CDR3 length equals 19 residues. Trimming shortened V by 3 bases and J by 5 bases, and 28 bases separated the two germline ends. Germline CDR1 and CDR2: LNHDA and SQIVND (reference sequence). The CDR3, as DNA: TGTGCCAGTAGTATTGGGAGTAGCTCACGCCCCCCCTTCTTGGAGACCCAGTACTTC. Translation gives CASSIGSSSRPPFLETQYF. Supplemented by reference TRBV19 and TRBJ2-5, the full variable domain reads DGGITQSPKYLFRKEGQNVTLSCEQNLNHDAMYWYRQDPGQGLRLIYYSQIVNDFQKGDIAEGYSVSREKKESFPLTVTSAQKNPTAFYLCASSIGSSSRPPFLETQYFGPGTRLLVL.

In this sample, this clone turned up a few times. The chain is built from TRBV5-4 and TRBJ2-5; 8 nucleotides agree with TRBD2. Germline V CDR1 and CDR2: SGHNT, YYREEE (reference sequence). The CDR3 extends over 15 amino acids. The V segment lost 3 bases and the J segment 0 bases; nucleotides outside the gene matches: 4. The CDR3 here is CASSSKTSDQETQYF. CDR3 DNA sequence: TGTGCCAGCAGCTCCAAGACTAGCGACCAAGAGACCCAGTACTTC. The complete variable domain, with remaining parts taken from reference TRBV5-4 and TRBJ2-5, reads ETGVTQSPTHLIKTRGQQVTLRCSSQSGHNTVSWYQQALGQGPQFIFQYYREEENGRGNFPPRFSGLQFPNYSSELNVNALELDDSALYLCASSSKTSDQETQYFGPGTRLLVL.

This CDR3 is CASSKVGSRQSDEQFF. The CDR3 region has the DNA TGTGCCAGCAGCAAAGTAGGGAGTCGGCAGTCCGATGAGCAGTTCTTC. The chain recombines TRBV21-1 with TRBJ2-1; the DNA was not compared with TRBD2, the D call given in the table. TRBV21-1 is assigned pseudogene status. CDR3 size: 16 residues.

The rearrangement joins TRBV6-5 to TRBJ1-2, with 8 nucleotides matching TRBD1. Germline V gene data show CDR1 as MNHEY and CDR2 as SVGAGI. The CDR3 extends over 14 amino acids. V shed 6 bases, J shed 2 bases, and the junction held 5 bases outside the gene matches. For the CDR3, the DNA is TGTGCCAGCAGGGCAGGGGGCGCGAACTATGGCTACACCTTC. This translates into CASRAGGANYGYTF.

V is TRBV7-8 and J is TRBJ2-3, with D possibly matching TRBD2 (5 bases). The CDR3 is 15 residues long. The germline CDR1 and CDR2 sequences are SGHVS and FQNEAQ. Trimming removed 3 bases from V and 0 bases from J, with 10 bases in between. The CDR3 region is CASSFGEISTDTQYF. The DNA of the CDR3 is TGTGCCAGCAGCTTTGGGGAGATCAGCACAGATACGCAGTATTTT.

The CDR3 loop reads CATSDFTTQYF. The CDR3 DNA reads as TGTGCCACCAGTGATTTTACAACGCAGTATTTT. The chain employs TRBV24-1 and TRBJ2-3; D call uncertain. This CDR3 region has 11 residues. V was trimmed by 1 base and J by 9 bases, leaving 4 bases between them. Per germline, CDR1 KGHDR and CDR2 SFDVKD.

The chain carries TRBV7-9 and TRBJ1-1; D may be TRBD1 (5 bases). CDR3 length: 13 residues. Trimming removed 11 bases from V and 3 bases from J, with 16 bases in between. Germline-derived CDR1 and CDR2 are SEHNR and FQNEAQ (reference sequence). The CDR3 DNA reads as TGTGCCTATAAGGGGCGGGAGGACACTGAAGCTTTCTTT. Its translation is CAYKGREDTEAFF. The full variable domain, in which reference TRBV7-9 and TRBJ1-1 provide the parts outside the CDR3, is DTGVSQNPRHKITKRGQNVTFRCDPISEHNRLYWYRQTLGQGPEFLTYFQNEAQLEKSRLLSDRFSAERPKGSFSTLEIQRTEQGDSAMYLCAYKGREDTEAFFGQGTRLTVV.

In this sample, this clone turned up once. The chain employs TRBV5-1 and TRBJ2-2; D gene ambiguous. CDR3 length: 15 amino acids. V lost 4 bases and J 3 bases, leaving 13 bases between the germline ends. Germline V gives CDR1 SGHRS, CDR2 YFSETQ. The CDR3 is CASSLEWVYTGELFF. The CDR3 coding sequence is TGCGCCAGCAGCCTTGAATGGGTGTACACCGGGGAGCTGTTTTTT.

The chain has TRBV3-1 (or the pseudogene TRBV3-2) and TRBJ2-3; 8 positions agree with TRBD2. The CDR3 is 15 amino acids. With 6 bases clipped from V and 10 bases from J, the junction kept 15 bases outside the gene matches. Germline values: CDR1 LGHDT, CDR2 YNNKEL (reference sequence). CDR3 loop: CASRLLAEISGAQYF. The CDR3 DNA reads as TGTGCCAGCAGGCTACTAGCGGAGATTTCTGGGGCGCAGTATTTT.

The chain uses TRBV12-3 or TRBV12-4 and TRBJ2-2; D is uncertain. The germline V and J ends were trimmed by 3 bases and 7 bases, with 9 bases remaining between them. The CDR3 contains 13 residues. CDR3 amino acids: CASSFHRVGELFF. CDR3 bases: TGTGCCAGCAGTTTCCATCGGGTCGGGGAGCTGTTTTTT.

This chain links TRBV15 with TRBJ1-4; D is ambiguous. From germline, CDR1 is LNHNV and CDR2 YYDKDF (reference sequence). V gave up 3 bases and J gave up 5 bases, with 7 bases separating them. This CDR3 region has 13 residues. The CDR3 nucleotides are TGTGCCACCAGCAGCAGGCTAAATGAAAAACTGTTTTTT. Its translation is CATSSRLNEKLFF.

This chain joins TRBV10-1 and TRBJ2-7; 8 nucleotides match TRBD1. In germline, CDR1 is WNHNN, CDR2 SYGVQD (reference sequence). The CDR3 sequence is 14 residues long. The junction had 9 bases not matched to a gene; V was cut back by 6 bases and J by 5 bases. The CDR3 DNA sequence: TGCGCCAGCAGGGAGGACAGGGCTGACCACGAGCAGTACTTC. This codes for CASREDRADHEQYF.

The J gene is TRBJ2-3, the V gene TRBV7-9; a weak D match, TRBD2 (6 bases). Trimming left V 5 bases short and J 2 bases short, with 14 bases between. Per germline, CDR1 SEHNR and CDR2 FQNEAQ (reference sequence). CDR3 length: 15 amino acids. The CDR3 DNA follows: TGTGCCAGCAGCCCATGGGGGGTAAACACAGATACGCAGTATTTT. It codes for CASSPWGVNTDTQYF.

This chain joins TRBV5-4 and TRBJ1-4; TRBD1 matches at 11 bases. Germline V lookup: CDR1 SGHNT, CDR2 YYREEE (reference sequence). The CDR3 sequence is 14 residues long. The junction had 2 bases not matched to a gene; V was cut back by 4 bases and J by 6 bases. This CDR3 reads CASSQGQGDEKLFF. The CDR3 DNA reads TGTGCCAGCAGCCAGGGACAGGGGGATGAAAAACTGTTTTTT.

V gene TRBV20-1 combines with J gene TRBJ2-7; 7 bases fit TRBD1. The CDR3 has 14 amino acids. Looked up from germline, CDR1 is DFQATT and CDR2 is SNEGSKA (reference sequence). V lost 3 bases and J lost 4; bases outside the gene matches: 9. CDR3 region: CSASIRTGTYEQYF. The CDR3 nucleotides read TGCAGTGCTAGTATTCGGACAGGTACATACGAGCAGTACTTC.

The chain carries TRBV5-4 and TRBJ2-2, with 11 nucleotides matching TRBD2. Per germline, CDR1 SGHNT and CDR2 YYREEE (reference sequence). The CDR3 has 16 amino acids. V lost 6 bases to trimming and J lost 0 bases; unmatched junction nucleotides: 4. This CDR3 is CASTPGLAANTGELFF. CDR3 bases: TGTGCCAGCACACCGGGACTAGCGGCGAACACCGGGGAGCTGTTTTTT.

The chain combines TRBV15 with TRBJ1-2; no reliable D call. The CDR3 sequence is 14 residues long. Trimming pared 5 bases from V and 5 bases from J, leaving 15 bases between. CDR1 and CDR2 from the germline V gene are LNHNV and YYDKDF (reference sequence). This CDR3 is CATSVDNYGYGYTF. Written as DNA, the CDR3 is TGTGCCACCAGCGTAGACAATTACGGGTATGGCTACACCTTC.